This passage covers 31 T cell receptor beta chains from one sample sequenced in a study of OX40 agonist ivuxolimab in advanced cancers. The data were produced by immunoSEQ multiplex PCR, yet TCRdb's version contains in-frame clones alone and is incomplete. Found here are over 30,000 clones, roughly four fifths of them singletons; the top ten hold around 2.5%. Sequencing was performed on CD4+ or CD8+ T cells sorted from blood, taken in a trial of the OX40 agonist ivuxolimab. The receptors derive from an adult with an advanced solid tumor such as melanoma, head and neck, liver or kidney cancer.

The chain employs TRBV5-1 and TRBJ2-2; D gene ambiguous. There are 14 residues in the CDR3. V was clipped by 8 bases and J by 3 bases, with 14 bases between them. Germline V gives CDR1 SGHRS, CDR2 YFSETQ. The CDR3, as DNA: TGCGCCAGTGCCGCCCTAGAAGACACCGGGGAGCTGTTTTTT. Its protein product is CASAALEDTGELFF.

This chain links TRBV30 with TRBJ2-3, with TRBD2 matching 8 bases. The CDR3 has 15 amino acids. Losses at the gene ends were 1 base for V and 2 bases for J; bases not matched to a gene: 5. Germline CDR1 is GTSNPN and CDR2 is SVGIG (reference sequence). This CDR3 reads CAWSARTSFTDTQYF. CDR3 nucleotide sequence: TGTGCCTGGAGTGCCCGGACTAGCTTCACAGATACGCAGTATTTT.

This chain uses TRBV11-3 with TRBJ2-1, with no clear D. CDR3 length: 11 amino acids. In germline, CDR1 is SGHNT, CDR2 YENEEA. Trimming left V 4 bases short and J 5 bases short, with 3 bases between. CDR3 residues: CASSSNNEQFF. CDR3 DNA: TGTGCCAGCAGCTCTAACAATGAGCAGTTCTTC.

The chain uses TRBV28 and TRBJ1-1, with TRBD1 as a possible D gene (5 bases). The V gene lost 4 bases and the J gene lost 0 bases, with 15 bases spanning the gap. Germline loops: CDR1 MDHEN, CDR2 SYDVKM. The CDR3 loop spans 16 amino acids. The CDR3 DNA reads TGTGCCAGCAGTTCCGGGGCGGTTCTGGTGAACACTGAAGCTTTCTTT. Amino acids: CASSSGAVLVNTEAFF.

J is TRBJ1-1 and V is TRBV7-3; no clear D gene. V lost 4 bases, J lost 5 bases, and 17 bases lay in between. The length of the CDR3 is 15 residues. Germline V lookup: CDR1 SGHTA, CDR2 FQGTGA. This CDR3 is CASSSHGGRGTEAFF. Here the CDR3 DNA reads TGTGCCAGCAGCTCCCACGGAGGTCGAGGGACTGAAGCTTTCTTT.

CDR3 nucleotide sequence: TGTGCCAGCATCATTCCCGGAGGGACTGAAGCTTTCTTT. It is translated as CASIIPGGTEAFF. V and J are TRBV11-2 and TRBJ1-1; no reliable D call. Per the germline V gene, CDR1 is SGHAT and CDR2 is FQNNGV. The ends were cut back, 7 bases at V and 5 bases at J, with 14 bases in the middle. The CDR3 contains 13 residues.

The chain joins TRBV19 to TRBJ1-3; D gene ambiguous. Per germline, CDR1 LNHDA and CDR2 SQIVND (reference sequence). The CDR3 is made up of 13 amino acids. CDR3 nucleotides: TGTGCGGCTGGCAGTGACTCTGGAAACACCATATATTTT. It translates to CAAGSDSGNTIYF.

V is TRBV30 and J is TRBJ1-6, with D tentatively TRBD1 (5 bases). Germline V CDR1 and CDR2: GTSNPN, SVGIG (reference sequence). The V end was cut by 3 bases, the J end by 6 bases, with 15 bases between. The CDR3 runs to 15 residues. CDR3: CAWSQGAPGNSPLHF. The DNA of the CDR3 is TGTGCCTGGAGCCAGGGAGCTCCGGGTAATTCACCCCTCCACTTT. The complete variable domain, with remaining parts taken from reference TRBV30 and TRBJ1-6, reads SQTIHQWPATLVQPVGSPLSLECTVEGTSNPNLYWYRQAAGRGLQLLFYSVGIGQISSEVPQNLSASRPQDRQFILSSKKLLLSDSGFYLCAWSQGAPGNSPLHFGNGTRLTVT.

This chain uses TRBV19 with TRBJ2-5; perhaps D is TRBD1 or TRBD2 (6 bases each). Trimming pared 8 bases from V and 4 bases from J, leaving 20 bases between. The CDR3 sequence is 15 residues long. The germline V gene has CDR1 LNHDA and CDR2 SQIVND (reference sequence). Here the CDR3 DNA reads TGTGCCAGTGGAAGACGGGGGCGCGGGGCAGAGACCCAGTACTTC. Translated, it gives CASGRRGRGAETQYF.

The rearrangement links TRBV4-3 to TRBJ1-1, with D perhaps TRBD1 (6 bases). There are 14 residues in the CDR3. CDR1 and CDR2 (germline): LGHNA, YSLEER. V was clipped by 0 bases and J by 9 bases, with 14 bases between them. CDR3 in amino acids: CASSQEGGPFKAFF. The CDR3 coding sequence is TGCGCCAGCAGCCAAGAGGGGGGGCCCTTTAAAGCTTTCTTT.

The V call is TRBV28, the J call TRBJ1-4; D is unresolved. The CDR3 is made up of 15 amino acids. V lost 2 bases to trimming and J lost 4 bases, with 11 bases between them. Germline lookup yields CDR1 MDHEN and CDR2 SYDVKM. The CDR3 spells CASSLAGLGNEKLFF. As DNA, the CDR3 is TGTGCCAGCAGTTTAGCCGGTCTCGGTAATGAAAAACTGTTTTTT.

The DNA of the CDR3 is TGTGCCAGCAGCTTAGGCGGGAGTGGGTACAATGAGCAGTTCTTC. It specifies CASSLGGSGYNEQFF. This rearrangement joins TRBV11-2 to TRBJ2-1; TRBD2 agrees at 7 bases. The CDR3 sequence is 15 residues long. J gave up 4 bases and V 1 base, and 4 bases lay outside the gene matches. The germline CDR1 and CDR2 sequences are SGHAT and FQNNGV.

This clone was counted a few times. CDR3 sequence: CASSDDRVNPEAFF. The CDR3 nucleotides are TGTGCCAGCAGCGACGACAGGGTGAACCCTGAAGCTTTCTTT. The chain uses TRBV12-1 and TRBJ1-1; the D call TRBD1 from the table was never checked on the DNA. TRBV12-1 is a pseudogene. The CDR3 loop spans 14 amino acids.

The J gene is TRBJ1-1, the V gene TRBV7-9; TRBD1 might be the D (5 bases). Germline V lookup: CDR1 SEHNR, CDR2 FQNEAQ (reference sequence). V lost 7 bases and J lost 3, with 9 bases in between. The CDR3 consists of 12 residues. Here the CDR3 DNA reads TGTGCCAGCACCCGGGGCGACACTGAAGCTTTCTTT. Translation: CASTRGDTEAFF.

The gene calls are TRBV18 and TRBJ2-7; 7 nucleotides align to TRBD1. V shed 5 bases, J shed 2 bases, and the junction held 3 bases outside the gene matches. The CDR3 loop spans 13 amino acids. CDR1 is KGHSH and CDR2 is LQKENI in the germline V gene. The CDR3, as DNA: TGTGCCAGCTCAACACAGGGGACCTACGAGCAGTACTTC. It specifies CASSTQGTYEQYF. Filled out from reference TRBV18 and TRBJ2-7, the complete variable domain reads NAGVMQNPRHLVRRRGQEARLRCSPMKGHSHVYWYRQLPEEGLKFMVYLQKENIIDESGMPKERFSAEFPKEGPSILRIQQVVRGDSAAYFCASSTQGTYEQYFGPGTRLTVT.

The rearrangement links TRBV19 to TRBJ1-2, with TRBD1 identical over 9 bases. This CDR3 has 14 amino acids. After removal of 6 bases from V and 6 bases from J, the junction contained 8 bases not matched to a gene. Germline-derived CDR1 and CDR2 are LNHDA and SQIVND (reference sequence). In nucleotides, the CDR3 is TGTGCCAGTAGAGGACAGGGGAGTACGGATGGCTACACCTTC. Its translation is CASRGQGSTDGYTF.

The chain employs TRBV19 and TRBJ2-1, with 7 bases identical to TRBD2. Germline CDR1 reads LNHDA; CDR2 reads SQIVND (reference sequence). The V gene end was trimmed by 7 bases and the J gene end by 6 bases; junction bases not matched to a gene: 18. The CDR3 length is 17 residues. CDR3 amino acids: CASTAVGGGRGGNEQFF. The CDR3 bases are TGTGCCAGTACCGCGGTGGGTGGCGGGAGAGGAGGCAATGAGCAGTTCTTC. Full variable domain (outside the CDR3, taken from reference TRBV19 and TRBJ2-1): DGGITQSPKYLFRKEGQNVTLSCEQNLNHDAMYWYRQDPGQGLRLIYYSQIVNDFQKGDIAEGYSVSREKKESFPLTVTSAQKNPTAFYLCASTAVGGGRGGNEQFFGPGTRLTVL.

In its sample, this clone was seen a few times. J is TRBJ2-5 and V is TRBV15, with TRBD1 matching over 7 bases. The CDR3 loop spans 15 amino acids. Trimming at V came to 3 bases and at J to 5 bases, leaving 9 bases not matched to a gene. Germline assignment: CDR1 LNHNV and CDR2 YYDKDF (reference sequence). For the CDR3, the DNA is TGTGCCACCAGCAGGCCGGGACAGCTTCCTGAGACCCAGTACTTC. It encodes CATSRPGQLPETQYF.

The V and J genes are TRBV19 and TRBJ1-5, with 9 bases identical to TRBD1. Germline lookup yields CDR1 LNHDA and CDR2 SQIVND (reference sequence). The CDR3 spans 14 residues. With V trimmed by 10 bases and J by 7 bases, 11 bases remained unmatched. CDR3 bases: TGTGCCACCGCAACCGGGACAGGGATGCAGCCCCAGCATTTT. This encodes CATATGTGMQPQHF.

The chain uses TRBV7-8 and TRBJ2-3; TRBD1 matches at 12 bases. V lost 4 bases, J lost 2 bases, and 7 bases stayed unmatched. The CDR3 totals 17 residues. Germline CDR1 reads SGHVS; CDR2 reads FQNEAQ. The CDR3 nucleotides are TGTGCCAGCAGCTCACGTGGGACAGGGGGCCACACAGATACGCAGTATTTT. Translated, it gives CASSSRGTGGHTDTQYF.

V gene TRBV7-9 combines with J gene TRBJ2-7, with TRBD1 matching 10 bases. This CDR3 comprises 13 residues. V lost 5 bases and J lost 6; bases outside the gene matches: 4. Germline CDR1 reads SEHNR; CDR2 reads FQNEAQ (reference sequence). CDR3 in amino acids: CASSMGQGREQYF. In DNA, the CDR3 is TGTGCCAGCAGCATGGGACAGGGGCGCGAGCAGTACTTC. The variable domain in full, completed from reference TRBV7-9 and TRBJ2-7, reads DTGVSQNPRHKITKRGQNVTFRCDPISEHNRLYWYRQTLGQGPEFLTYFQNEAQLEKSRLLSDRFSAERPKGSFSTLEIQRTEQGDSAMYLCASSMGQGREQYFGPGTRLTVT.

The CDR3 sequence is CASSLNEGLNEQFF. CDR3 coding DNA: TGTGCCAGCAGCTTAAACGAAGGGCTCAATGAGCAGTTCTTC. The genes are TRBV7-2 and TRBJ2-1; D call uncertain. The CDR3 has 14 residues. Between the trimmed V and J ends, which lost 2 bases and 6 bases, there was a span of 11 bases. CDR1 is SGHTA, CDR2 FQGNSA, per germline.

This clone was counted a single time. This chain's CDR3 is CASSPGQGAADTQYF. CDR3 DNA sequence: TGCGCCAGCAGCCCGGGACAGGGGGCGGCAGATACGCAGTATTTT. The chain couples TRBV5-1 to TRBJ2-3; 12 bases agree with TRBD1. The germline V gene has CDR1 SGHRS and CDR2 YFSETQ. The V segment lost 4 bases and the J segment 4 bases; nucleotides outside the gene matches: 4. The CDR3 consists of 15 residues. Full variable domain (remainder filled in from reference TRBV5-1 and TRBJ2-3): KAGVTQTPRYLIKTRGQQVTLSCSPISGHRSVSWYQQTPGQGLQFLFEYFSETQRNKGNFPGRFSGRQFSNSRSEMNVSTLELGDSALYLCASSPGQGAADTQYFGPGTRLTVL.

V and J are TRBV7-2 and TRBJ2-1; 7 nucleotides line up with TRBD2. The V segment lost 5 bases and the J segment 10 bases; nucleotides outside the gene matches: 8. This CDR3 contains 13 residues. Germline CDR1 reads SGHTA; CDR2 reads FQGNSA. CDR3 amino acids: CASSARLAREQFF. Here the CDR3 DNA reads TGTGCCAGCAGCGCCCGACTAGCCCGCGAGCAGTTCTTC.

CDR3: CASSARGAGAGETQYF. The CDR3 DNA follows: TGTGCCAGCAGCGCTAGAGGGGCGGGAGCTGGAGAGACCCAGTACTTC. This chain uses TRBV11-2 with TRBJ2-5; 7 bases line up with TRBD2. V lost 5 bases and J lost 4; bases outside the gene matches: 13. The CDR3 loop spans 16 amino acids. Germline V gene sequence: CDR1 SGHAT, CDR2 FQNNGV.

This clone appeared a few times. This chain joins TRBV7-9 and TRBJ1-6; no reliable D call. Trimming stripped 2 bases from V and 14 bases from J, with 13 bases between. Germline CDR1 SEHNR, CDR2 FQNEAQ (reference sequence). The CDR3 covers 13 residues. The CDR3 is CASSLSTPKALHF. In nucleotides, the CDR3 is TGTGCCAGCAGCTTATCGACCCCGAAGGCCCTCCACTTT.

The gene calls are TRBV27 and TRBJ1-3, with 7 nucleotides matching TRBD1. V lost 7 bases to trimming and J lost 0 bases; unmatched junction nucleotides: 3. The germline V gene has CDR1 MNHEY and CDR2 SMNVEV (reference sequence). The CDR3 sequence is 14 residues long. Here the CDR3 reads CASKGAASGNTIYF. The CDR3 bases are TGTGCCAGCAAGGGGGCGGCCTCTGGAAACACCATATATTTT.

V is TRBV7-9 and J is TRBJ1-5; 9 bases align to TRBD1. Trimming took 5 bases from V and 3 from J; bases not matched to a gene: 2. The CDR3 covers 14 residues. The germline V gene has CDR1 SEHNR and CDR2 FQNEAQ (reference sequence). Written as DNA, the CDR3 is TGTGCCAGCAGCAGGGACAGGGACAATCAGCCCCAGCATTTT. It codes for CASSRDRDNQPQHF.

The chain couples TRBV29-1 to TRBJ1-1; D unclear. Germline CDR1 SQVTM, CDR2 ANQGSEA. This CDR3 region has 10 residues. The V and J ends lost 5 bases and 3 bases respectively, with 4 bases between them. The CDR3, as DNA: TGCAGCGTTCTTTACACTGAAGCTTTCTTT. It is translated as CSVLYTEAFF.

The chain couples TRBV5-1 to TRBJ2-3, with D possibly matching TRBD1 (7 bases). The ends were cut back, 3 bases at V and 1 base at J, with 15 bases in the middle. The CDR3 consists of 16 residues. Germline V gene sequence: CDR1 SGHRS, CDR2 YFSETQ. CDR3 in amino acids: CASSSMGQRGTDTQYF. CDR3 bases: TGCGCCAGCAGCTCCATGGGACAGCGGGGCACAGATACGCAGTATTTT. Using reference TRBV5-1 and TRBJ2-3 for the parts outside the CDR3, the full variable domain is KAGVTQTPRYLIKTRGQQVTLSCSPISGHRSVSWYQQTPGQGLQFLFEYFSETQRNKGNFPGRFSGRQFSNSRSEMNVSTLELGDSALYLCASSSMGQRGTDTQYFGPGTRLTVL.

The chain joins TRBV15 to TRBJ2-3; 8 nucleotides agree with TRBD2. CDR3 length: 16 residues. Germline V gives CDR1 LNHNV, CDR2 YYDKDF (reference sequence). V was clipped by 5 bases and J by 0 bases; unmatched bases: 7. The CDR3 nucleotides read TGTGCCACCAGCCCGGGGGGGTCAGGCAGCACAGATACGCAGTATTTT. This sequence encodes CATSPGGSGSTDTQYF.